These T cell receptor beta chains were read from a single sample in a study of shared clonotypes between healthy human individuals. Method: immunoSEQ multiplex PCR; TCRdb's copy keeps in-frame clones and lacks some. This sample has a few million clones; over 85% occur once, and the top ten carry under 0.45%. Material: naive CD4+ T cells from PBMCs. Receptors were obtained from a man aged 18 to 35 in good health. Some clones in this sample may be carry-over from other donors' samples. Each CDR3 is given with its conserved first and last residue. The D gene is left open where the match is weak. Only part of the rows carry a size: once, few, many, or a class if the clone is expanded.

clone_size j_call v_call d_call cdr3_aa cdr3_nt
. TRBJ2-1 TRBV10-3 . CATSGVDNEQFF TGTGCCACCTCGGGCGTCGACAATGAGCAGTTCTTC
. TRBJ2-2 TRBV5-1 . CASSLQASPNTGELFF TGCGCCAGCAGCTTGCAGGCGAGTCCGAACACCGGGGAGCTGTTTTTT
few TRBJ1-5 TRBV2 . CASSEWTVGQPQHF TGTGCCAGCAGTGAATGGACGGTGGGCCAGCCCCAGCATTTT
. TRBJ1-1 TRBV7-9 . CASSSATEAFF TGTGCCAGCAGCTCGGCCACTGAAGCTTTCTTT
. TRBJ2-7 TRBV28 TRBD1 CASSSVSTGFYEQYF TGTGCCAGCAGTTCAGTGTCGACAGGGTTCTACGAGCAGTACTTC
once TRBJ2-1 TRBV7-2 . CASSPGTQTYNEQFF TGTGCCAGCAGCCCCGGGACTCAAACCTACAATGAGCAGTTCTTC
. TRBJ2-5 TRBV4-1 . CASSQDREYQETQYF TGCGCCAGCAGCCAAGATAGGGAGTACCAAGAGACCCAGTACTTC
. TRBJ2-7 TRBV27 . CASSRRSLIYEQYF TGTGCCAGCAGCCGGCGATCCCTAATCTACGAGCAGTACTTC
once TRBJ1-5 TRBV28 TRBD1 CASSTGQGHQPQHF TGTGCCAGCAGTACTGGACAGGGTCATCAGCCCCAGCATTTT
few TRBJ1-5 TRBV2 . CASSWLEDQPQHF TGTGCCAGCAGTTGGCTAGAGGATCAGCCCCAGCATTTT
few TRBJ2-2 TRBV10-1 . CASSEGYTGELFF TGCGCCAGCAGTGAGGGATACACCGGGGAGCTGTTTTTT
. TRBJ1-1 TRBV5-4 . CASSLGGSSTEAFF TGTGCCAGCAGCTTGGGGGGGTCGTCGACTGAAGCTTTCTTT
. TRBJ1-4 TRBV6-1 TRBD1 CASRDRVAEKLFF TGTGCCAGCAGGGACAGGGTAGCGGAAAAACTGTTTTTT
. TRBJ1-1 TRBV19 TRBD1 CASTRDRGRAEAFF TGTGCCAGTACCCGGGACAGGGGGAGGGCTGAAGCTTTCTTT
. TRBJ2-2 TRBV28 TRBD1 CATPGTGVNTGELFF TGTGCCACTCCCGGGACAGGGGTCAACACCGGGGAGCTGTTTTTT
. TRBJ1-2 TRBV5-1 TRBD1 CAGNSGTGDYGYTF TGCGCCGGCAACTCCGGGACAGGGGATTATGGCTACACCTTC
. TRBJ1-4 TRBV13 . CASSTSTGRTEKLFF TGTGCCAGCAGCACCTCGACGGGGCGGACTGAAAAACTGTTTTTT
once TRBJ1-5 TRBV6-1 TRBD1 CASSDRDRGPLQHF TGTGCCAGCAGTGACCGGGACAGGGGTCCCCTCCAGCATTTT
once TRBJ2-7 TRBV29-1 TRBD1 CSARTGAGEQYF TGCAGCGCCCGGACAGGGGCTGGGGAGCAGTACTTC
. TRBJ2-2 TRBV7-3 . CASSLTGLANTGELFF TGTGCCAGCAGCTTAACCGGGCTCGCGAACACCGGGGAGCTGTTTTTT
. TRBJ2-2 TRBV19 . CASRDRPGRGAGELFF TGTGCCAGTAGAGACAGACCGGGGCGCGGCGCCGGGGAGCTGTTTTTT
. TRBJ2-1 TRBV2 . CASRSLVDEQFF TGTGCCAGCAGGTCACTAGTGGATGAGCAGTTCTTC
. TRBJ2-7 TRBV19 . CASSQLDGFSYEQYF TGTGCCAGTAGCCAACTAGACGGCTTCTCCTACGAGCAGTACTTC
. TRBJ2-5 TRBV5-1 TRBD1 CASSSPDREETQYF TGCGCCAGCAGCTCCCCGGACAGGGAAGAGACCCAGTACTTC
. TRBJ1-5 TRBV2 . CASSEAAKYNQPQHF TGTGCCAGCAGTGAGGCGGCAAAATATAATCAGCCCCAGCATTTT
. TRBJ2-7 TRBV5-1 . CASSLARTVTYEQYF TGCGCCAGCAGCTTGGCGAGGACAGTAACCTACGAGCAGTACTTC
. TRBJ2-3 TRBV19 . CASSIRGMVRWDTQYF TGTGCCAGTAGTATCAGGGGTATGGTCAGATGGGATACGCAGTATTTT
. TRBJ2-7 TRBV28 . CASTKVGDEQYF TGTGCCAGCACAAAGGTCGGGGACGAGCAGTACTTC
. TRBJ1-2 TRBV4-3 . CASSLDRRGSNYGYTF TGCGCCAGCAGCCTCGACAGGCGCGGCTCTAACTATGGCTACACCTTC
. TRBJ1-2 TRBV7-9 . CASASSQPGLSYGYTF TGTGCCAGCGCCTCGTCCCAACCAGGGCTATCCTATGGCTACACCTTC
. TRBJ1-1 TRBV7-2 . CASSLFPPGVGTEAFF TGTGCCAGCAGCTTATTTCCCCCAGGGGTGGGTACTGAAGCTTTCTTT
. TRBJ1-1 TRBV29-1 . CSVERVGLAEAFF TGCAGCGTTGAGCGGGTGGGCCTGGCTGAAGCTTTCTTT
. TRBJ2-7 TRBV2 . CASSEGWGRLYEQYF TGTGCCAGCAGTGAAGGTTGGGGCAGACTCTACGAGCAGTACTTC
. TRBJ2-7 TRBV4-1 . CASSQGQGILAPYEQYF TGCGCCAGCAGCCAAGGGCAGGGGATACTAGCCCCCTACGAGCAGTACTTC